The source of this T cell receptor (beta chain) is a study of beta chain features in type 1 diabetes. The study, taken as a whole, reports: An over-representation of cells with high TCR expression could result from cDNA sequencing.

In the case of this clone: The antigen is not known.

The V and J ends lost 1 base and 0 bases respectively, with 7 bases between them. The CDR3 covers 14 residues. Germline loops: CDR1 MGHRA, CDR2 YSYEKL. Expressed TCRB transcripts were sequenced because the entire RNA isolate underwent reverse transcription. Clones were read by immunoSEQ multiplex PCR, and TCRdb kept only the in-frame ones, dropping some. Among about 620,000 clones, around 15% were seen once, and the ten largest hold around 0.1%. The receptor was derived from a man between 18 and 29 years old in good health. The sample was naive CD4+ T cells from blood. The V and J genes are TRBV4-1 and TRBJ2-7; D not resolved. CDR3 coding DNA: TGCGCCAGCAGCCAAGTTGGCATCTCCTACGAGCAGTACTTC. This translates into CASSQVGISYEQYF.